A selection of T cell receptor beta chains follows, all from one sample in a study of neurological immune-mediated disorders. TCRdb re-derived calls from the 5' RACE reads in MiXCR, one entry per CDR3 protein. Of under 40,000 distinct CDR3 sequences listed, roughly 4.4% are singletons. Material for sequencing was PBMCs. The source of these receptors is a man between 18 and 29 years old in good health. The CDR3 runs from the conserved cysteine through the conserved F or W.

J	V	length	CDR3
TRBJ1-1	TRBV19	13	CASSFRRNTEAFF
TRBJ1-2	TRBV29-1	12	CSVARAAYGYTF
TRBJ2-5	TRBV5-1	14	CASRMGLGEETQYF
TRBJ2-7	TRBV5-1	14	CASRLTPSSYEQYF
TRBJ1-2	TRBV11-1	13	CASSLEPGYGYTF
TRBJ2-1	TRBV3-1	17	CASSQGYGGVRGGEQFF
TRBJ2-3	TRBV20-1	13	CSASKVWEGTQYF
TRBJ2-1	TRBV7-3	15	CASSPTSYPDNEQFF
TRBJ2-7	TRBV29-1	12	CSVTGINYEQYF
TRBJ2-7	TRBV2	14	CASRGDSYNYEQYF
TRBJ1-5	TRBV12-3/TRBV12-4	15	CASSLDRAYNQPQHF
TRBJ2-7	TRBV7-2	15	CASSLFTAGGTEQYF
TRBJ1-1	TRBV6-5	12	CASSYSGSEAFF
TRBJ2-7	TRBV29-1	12	CSAGLTGYEQYF
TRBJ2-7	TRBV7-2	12	CASSPMNYEQYF